The 23 T cell receptor beta chains below were found in one sample sequenced in a study of T cell changes during pregnancy in multiple sclerosis. Libraries were prepared by immunoSEQ multiplex PCR; TCRdb keeps only in-frame clonotypes and omits some of them. The table includes some 34,000 clones, more than 85% detected once. Here the sequenced sample was CD4+ T cells from peripheral blood mononuclear cells, taken in the third trimester of pregnancy. Receptor source: a female donor in good health, enrolled as a control in a pregnancy study.

This clone was picked up one time. The chain is built from TRBV19 and TRBJ2-3; 11 positions match TRBD2. The CDR3 has 16 amino acids. V lost 7 bases to trimming and J lost 3 bases; unmatched junction nucleotides: 9. Germline loops: CDR1 LNHDA, CDR2 SQIVND (reference sequence). DNA for the CDR3: TGTGCCAGTAAGGCCCGACTAGCGGGGAGTACAGATACGCAGTATTTT. This codes for CASKARLAGSTDTQYF.

This clone was found once. The rearrangement links TRBV6-5 to TRBJ1-5; D is undetermined. The CDR3 length is 14 residues. The V end lost 2 bases, the J end lost 2 bases, and 7 bases lay between the germline ends. From germline, CDR1 is MNHEY and CDR2 SVGAGI. Written as DNA, the CDR3 is TGTGCCAGCAGTTACCGGGTGGGCAATCAGCCCCAGCATTTT. This gives the protein CASSYRVGNQPQHF.

This clone was detected once. This rearrangement joins TRBV4-2 to TRBJ1-2; 10 nucleotides align to TRBD1. CDR3 length: 14 residues. Germline assignment: CDR1 LGHNA and CDR2 YNFKEQ. J gave up 6 bases and V 4 bases, and 5 bases lay outside the gene matches. The CDR3 coding sequence is TGTGCCAGCAGCCCGACAGGGGGCCGGGATGGCTACACCTTC. Translating gives CASSPTGGRDGYTF.

There are a few counts of this clone. The V call is TRBV11-3, the J call TRBJ2-1; 13 bases match TRBD2. The germline gives CDR1 SGHNT, CDR2 YENEEA. The junction had 9 bases not matched to a gene; V was cut back by 3 bases and J by 10 bases. The CDR3 has 16 residues. The CDR3 loop is CASSFRLAGGQGEQFF. Here the CDR3 DNA reads TGTGCCAGCAGCTTCCGACTAGCGGGGGGCCAGGGGGAGCAGTTCTTC.

The V gene is TRBV7-9, the J gene TRBJ1-6, with D perhaps TRBD1 (6 bases). Looked up from germline, CDR1 is SEHNR and CDR2 is FQNEAQ (reference sequence). The CDR3 runs 13 residues. V was trimmed by 5 bases and J by 10 bases, leaving 12 bases between them. CDR3 bases: TGTGCCAGCAGCCCCACCGGGACATCACCCCTCCACTTT. It specifies CASSPTGTSPLHF.

V gene TRBV18 combines with J gene TRBJ1-1; D unresolved. Germline lookup yields CDR1 KGHSH and CDR2 LQKENI. With 3 bases removed from V and 7 bases from J, the gap between germline ends came to 9 bases. The CDR3 covers 12 residues. CDR3 nucleotides: TGTGCCAGCTCACCCCTGCCGGGTGAAGCTTTCTTT. Its protein is CASSPLPGEAFF.

This chain links TRBV2 with TRBJ1-2, with D possibly being TRBD1 (6 bases). The CDR3 has 14 amino acids. Trimming took off 6 bases at V and 4 bases at J, with 15 bases between the two ends. Germline V gene sequence: CDR1 SNHLY, CDR2 FYNNEI. The CDR3 is CASRDDRTSYGYTF. The CDR3 DNA reads as TGTGCCAGCAGGGACGACAGGACTTCCTATGGCTACACCTTC.

The count of this clone is one. V usage is TRBV5-1 and J usage is TRBJ2-7, with 9 bases matching TRBD1. V dropped 1 base and J dropped 5; count of bases not matched to a gene: 7. CDR1 is SGHRS, CDR2 YFSETQ, per germline. The CDR3 has 15 residues. The CDR3 DNA is TGCGCCAGCAGCTTGATGGGACAGGGTCACCACGAGCAGTACTTC. It yields the protein CASSLMGQGHHEQYF.

This chain joins TRBV10-3 and TRBJ1-2; TRBD1 aligns across 10 bases. Germline V gene data show CDR1 as ENHRY and CDR2 as SYGVKD. The CDR3 has 13 amino acids. V was clipped by 8 bases and J by 4 bases; unmatched bases: 4. CDR3 coding DNA: TGTGCCATCTCCCGGGACAGGGGCTATGGCTACACCTTC. It codes for CAISRDRGYGYTF.

The V call is TRBV5-1, the J call TRBJ2-1; 7 positions agree with TRBD1. From germline, CDR1 is SGHRS and CDR2 YFSETQ. The CDR3 sequence is 16 residues long. The junction had 8 bases not matched to a gene; V was cut back by 0 bases and J by 5 bases. The CDR3 loop reads CASSLEGAPLDNEQFF. CDR3 coding DNA: TGCGCCAGCAGCTTGGAGGGGGCCCCTTTGGACAATGAGCAGTTCTTC.

This chain connects TRBV10-3 to TRBJ2-7, with D possibly TRBD1 on 6 matching bases. The V gene lost 3 bases and the J gene lost 7 bases, with 10 bases spanning the gap. The CDR3 is 12 residues long. Germline values: CDR1 ENHRY, CDR2 SYGVKD. The CDR3 sequence is CAISEQGREQYF. The CDR3 nucleotides are TGTGCCATCAGTGAACAGGGACGAGAGCAGTACTTC.

The chain joins TRBV2 to TRBJ1-6; possible D gene TRBD1, 6 bases. V was shortened by 9 bases and J by 5 bases, with 14 bases between the two germline ends. This CDR3 is 14 amino acids long. CDR1 and CDR2 (germline): SNHLY, FYNNEI. DNA of the CDR3: TGTGCCAGAGGACAGACACATGATAATTCACCCCTCCACTTT. Translation gives CARGQTHDNSPLHF.

The chain uses TRBV5-6 and TRBJ1-1; 9 bases agree with TRBD1. Per germline, CDR1 SGHDT and CDR2 YYEEEE. The CDR3 contains 13 residues. V shed 3 bases, J shed 4 bases, and the junction held 1 base outside the gene matches. As DNA, the CDR3 is TGTGCCAGCAGCTGGGACAGGGCCACTGAAGCTTTCTTT. This gives the protein CASSWDRATEAFF.

The rearrangement joins TRBV7-2 to TRBJ1-3, with TRBD1 identical over 8 bases. The CDR3 is 19 residues long. V was pared by 1 base and J by 0 bases, with 11 bases of the junction left unmatched. CDR1 and CDR2 from the germline V gene are SGHTA and FQGNSA. CDR3 protein: CASSLVTLDRVGSGNTIYF. Here the CDR3 DNA reads TGTGCCAGCAGCTTAGTGACGTTGGACAGGGTCGGCTCTGGAAACACCATATATTTT.

The count of this clone is one. The rearrangement links TRBV5-6 to TRBJ2-5; 8 nucleotides align to TRBD1. The J call may be incorrect, as the DNA end agrees better with TRBJ2-7. Germline V gives CDR1 SGHDT, CDR2 YYEEEE. The CDR3 totals 15 residues. The DNA of the CDR3 is TGTGCCAGCAGCTTCAGGGGGCGCAAAGGTTACGAGCAGTACTTC. Translation: CASSFRGRKGYEQYF.

V usage is TRBV7-9 and J usage is TRBJ1-4, with D unclear. Germline V gives CDR1 SEHNR, CDR2 FQNEAQ (reference sequence). This CDR3 has 14 residues. The V end lost 3 bases, the J end lost 10 bases, and 15 bases lay between the germline ends. CDR3 amino acids: CASSFTGIDGKLFF. The CDR3 nucleotides are TGTGCCAGCAGCTTTACGGGGATTGATGGAAAACTGTTTTTT.

V gene TRBV5-8 combines with J gene TRBJ2-5; 8 bases line up with TRBD1. Germline CDR1 and CDR2: SGHTS and YDEGEE. V shed 0 bases and J 4 bases; nucleotides not matched to a gene: 5. The CDR3 covers 15 residues. DNA of the CDR3: TGTGCCAGCAGCTTGGGCCAGGGGACAGGAGAGACCCAGTACTTC. Translating it yields CASSLGQGTGETQYF. The complete variable domain, with remaining parts taken from reference TRBV5-8 and TRBJ2-5, reads EAGVTQSPTHLIKTRGQQATLRCSPISGHTSVYWYQQALGLGLQFLLWYDEGEERNRGNFPPRFSGRQFPNYSSELNVNALELEDSALYLCASSLGQGTGETQYFGPGTRLLVL.

This chain connects TRBV5-6 to TRBJ1-1; possibly TRBD1 for D (5 bases). V was clipped by 1 base and J by 1 base, with 8 bases between them. The CDR3 is made up of 14 amino acids. From germline, CDR1 is SGHDT and CDR2 YYEEEE. The CDR3: CASSLRQGNTEAFF. In DNA, the CDR3 is TGTGCCAGCAGCTTGCGCCAGGGGAACACTGAAGCTTTCTTT.

The gene calls are TRBV10-2 and TRBJ1-2; TRBD1 matches at 7 bases. After removal of 6 bases from V and 3 bases from J, the junction contained 10 bases not matched to a gene. Germline V gene data show CDR1 as WSHSY and CDR2 as SAAADI. The CDR3 loop spans 15 amino acids. CDR3 residues: CASSLDRVGYYGYTF. The DNA for the CDR3 is TGCGCCAGCAGCTTAGACAGGGTTGGTTACTATGGCTACACCTTC.

The J gene is TRBJ1-1, the V gene TRBV5-1; no clear D. CDR1 is SGHRS and CDR2 is YFSETQ in the germline V gene. This CDR3 has 11 amino acids. The V end lost 10 bases, the J end lost 0 bases, and 7 bases lay between the germline ends. For the CDR3, the DNA is TGCGCCCTTAAAATGAACACTGAAGCTTTCTTT. Amino acids: CALKMNTEAFF.

The chain carries TRBV4-3 and TRBJ1-1; TRBD1 agrees at 7 bases. With 5 bases clipped from V and 6 bases from J, the junction kept 9 bases outside the gene matches. CDR1 and CDR2 from the germline V gene are LGHNA and YSLEER. CDR3 length: 14 residues. The chain's CDR3 is CASSSHLQGSEAFF. The CDR3 bases are TGCGCCAGCAGCTCCCACCTACAGGGGTCTGAAGCTTTCTTT.

This clone is a singleton in its sample. The genes are TRBV7-9 and TRBJ1-6, with D unresolved. CDR1 and CDR2 from the germline V gene are SEHNR and FQNEAQ (reference sequence). The CDR3 is 14 residues long. Deletions cut 5 bases from V and 5 bases from J, with 10 bases between. In DNA, the CDR3 is TGTGCCAGCAGCCTAGAGACTGATAATTCACCCCTCCACTTT. Amino acids: CASSLETDNSPLHF.

The rearrangement links TRBV2 to TRBJ1-5, with 9 bases aligning to TRBD1. Per germline, CDR1 SNHLY and CDR2 FYNNEI. Trimming took 4 bases from V and 7 from J; bases not matched to a gene: 8. This CDR3 is 15 amino acids long. CDR3 sequence reads: CASSGGDRGWQPQHF. The CDR3 coding sequence is TGTGCCAGCAGTGGGGGCGACAGGGGGTGGCAGCCCCAGCATTTT.